This T cell receptor beta chain was retrieved from a study of blood T cell repertoires in COVID-19. Turning to the study itself: Samples taken during acute and convalescent COVID-19 were collected in the United States, Italy and Spain. From T cells, B-cell-depleted T cells, or PBMCs came the material, which was cDNA or gDNA.

In the original workflow: Estimated nucleated cell counts came from reference gene primer amplification. Method: immunoSEQ multiplex PCR; TCRdb's copy keeps in-frame clones and lacks some. From that table come the V and J calls and clone size; the DNA was used to work out D and trimming. The table lists 70,000 to 95,000 clones, roughly four fifths of them singletons. Unmatched junction bases numbered 11, after V lost 0 bases and J lost 9 bases. The CDR3 covers 16 residues. Per the germline V gene, CDR1 is LGHDT and CDR2 is YNNKEL (reference sequence). The V call is TRBV3-1 (or the pseudogene TRBV3-2), the J call TRBJ2-1, with 7 bases lining up with TRBD2. This sequence originates from a human donor in a cohort sampled during active COVID-19. The sequencing input was peripheral blood. The CDR3 is CASSQDLTSKDGEQFF. For the CDR3, the DNA is TGTGCCAGCAGCCAAGATCTGACTAGCAAGGACGGTGAGCAGTTCTTC.